This note documents a single T cell receptor (beta chain) sequence. The sample is drawn from a study of blood T cell repertoires in COVID-19. The overall study: From T cells, B-cell-depleted T cells, or PBMCs came the material, which was cDNA or gDNA.

V gave up 0 bases and J gave up 3 bases, with 6 bases separating them. Per germline, CDR1 SGHRS and CDR2 YFSETQ. The CDR3 spans 13 residues. The authors' processing: Estimated nucleated cell counts came from reference gene primer amplification. The protocol was immunoSEQ multiplex PCR, while the TCRdb copy is restricted to in-frame clones and leaves out a portion. The V and J calls and clone size come from that table; D and trimming were worked out from the DNA. The sample includes about 300,000 clones, more than 80% of them seen just once. The sample was peripheral blood. The chain links TRBV5-1 to TRBJ1-1; no firm D call. The sequence came from a woman in her 50s with COVID-19, enrolled during active disease. The chain's CDR3 is CASSLVVDTEAFF. The CDR3 nucleotides are TGCGCCAGCAGCTTGGTAGTGGACACTGAAGCTTTCTTT. The whole variable domain, filled in from reference TRBV5-1 and TRBJ1-1, reads KAGVTQTPRYLIKTRGQQVTLSCSPISGHRSVSWYQQTPGQGLQFLFEYFSETQRNKGNFPGRFSGRQFSNSRSEMNVSTLELGDSALYLCASSLVVDTEAFFGQGTRLTVV.